The next 22 T cell receptor beta chains were all read from a single sample in a study of blood T cell repertoires in COVID-19 (dated by TCRdb to about 2020). Libraries came from the immunoSEQ multiplex PCR assay. TCRdb provides this immuneACCESS table in a form limited to in-frame rearrangements. Some clones are lacking; in checked studies, under half of them reflect an unresolved V gene, and why the rest are absent is not known. The sample table shows approximately 300,000 clones, and 80% to 95% are seen once. The ten top clones hold roughly 20% of the sample. Sample: PBMCs or T cells enriched from blood (not recorded which). The receptors were gathered from a woman aged 25 to 39 who had recovered from COVID-19.

This clone was counted a single time. Other DNA sequences in the sample encode the same CDR3. The chain is built from TRBV4-1 and TRBJ2-5; D not certain. This CDR3 has 13 residues. V lost 4 bases and J lost 2, with 8 bases in between. The germline V gene encodes CDR1 MGHRA and CDR2 YSYEKL. The CDR3 bases are TGCGCCAGCAGCCTTCTAGTTCAAGAGACCCAGTACTTC. This encodes CASSLLVQETQYF.

The chain is built from TRBV6-1 and TRBJ2-1; a weak D match, TRBD2 (6 bases). CDR1 MNHNS and CDR2 SASEGT come from the germline V gene. V shed 2 bases and J shed 9 bases, with 14 bases lying between them. The CDR3 covers 14 residues. In DNA form, the CDR3 reads TGTGCCAGCAGTGAACCCACTAGCCCCATTGAGCAGTTCTTC. This encodes CASSEPTSPIEQFF.

This chain links TRBV7-2 with TRBJ2-3, with 8 bases aligning to TRBD2. The CDR3 runs to 15 residues. The germline V gene has CDR1 SGHTA and CDR2 FQGNSA. The V and J ends lost 5 bases and 0 bases, in that order; junction bases with no gene match: 4. The CDR3 sequence is CASSPVAGSTDTQYF. DNA for the CDR3: TGTGCCAGCAGCCCAGTAGCGGGAAGCACAGATACGCAGTATTTT.

The chain has TRBV7-9 and TRBJ2-7; D unresolved. This CDR3 comprises 13 residues. The V gene lost 2 bases and the J gene lost 3 bases, with 8 bases spanning the gap. CDR1 and CDR2 from the germline V gene are SEHNR and FQNEAQ (reference sequence). The CDR3 coding sequence is TGTGCCAGCAGCTTATCAGTTGGCTACGAGCAGTACTTC. It yields the protein CASSLSVGYEQYF.

The CDR3 DNA reads TGTGCCAGCAGTGAAATGAGGAGGCAGCCCCAGCATTTT. The encoded protein is CASSEMRRQPQHF. The V gene is TRBV6-1, the J gene TRBJ1-5; no firm D call. The germline V and J ends were trimmed by 2 bases and 7 bases, with 9 bases remaining between them. This CDR3 comprises 13 residues. Germline loops: CDR1 MNHNS, CDR2 SASEGT.

CDR3 DNA sequence: TGTGCCAGCTCACCTTCAGGAAATTCACCCCTCCACTTT. This sequence encodes CASSPSGNSPLHF. The chain has TRBV18 and TRBJ1-6, with D unclear. Germline CDR1 reads KGHSH; CDR2 reads LQKENI. Trimming pared 3 bases from V and 7 bases from J, leaving 7 bases between. The CDR3 extends over 13 amino acids.

This chain joins TRBV5-4 and TRBJ2-3; TRBD2 matches 7 bases. The germline gives CDR1 SGHNT, CDR2 YYREEE (reference sequence). CDR3 length equals 16 residues. V was clipped by 4 bases and J by 0 bases; unmatched bases: 8. For the CDR3, the DNA is TGTGCCAGCAGCACACCGACTAGCCTTAGCACAGATACGCAGTATTTT. Its protein product is CASSTPTSLSTDTQYF.

The chain links TRBV5-4 to TRBJ1-1; the D gene is possibly TRBD1 (6 bases). Trimming stripped 9 bases from V and 0 bases from J, with 15 bases between. CDR3 length equals 14 residues. From germline, CDR1 is SGHNT and CDR2 YYREEE (reference sequence). CDR3: CATTTGTLNTEAFF. For the CDR3, the DNA is TGTGCCACCACCACGGGGACACTGAACACTGAAGCTTTCTTT.

The rearrangement uses TRBV10-1 and TRBJ2-5; 8 bases fit TRBD1. The CDR3 extends over 20 amino acids. Germline V CDR1 and CDR2: WNHNN, SYGVQD (reference sequence). After removal of 5 bases from V and 2 bases from J, the junction contained 22 bases not matched to a gene. The CDR3 sequence is CASSRGWPPQGAMGQETQYF. CDR3 coding DNA: TGCGCCAGCAGTAGAGGCTGGCCCCCTCAGGGGGCGATGGGTCAAGAGACCCAGTACTTC.

The V gene is TRBV5-4, the J gene TRBJ2-7, with D maybe TRBD1 (6 bases). Germline V gene sequence: CDR1 SGHNT, CDR2 YYREEE (reference sequence). V shed 0 bases and J shed 3 bases, with 19 bases lying between them. The CDR3 has 17 amino acids. The CDR3 protein is CASSLARGGLANYEQYF. Written as DNA, the CDR3 is TGTGCCAGCAGCTTGGCCAGGGGCGGCCTAGCTAACTACGAGCAGTACTTC. The full variable domain, with the rest looked up from reference TRBV5-4 and TRBJ2-7, is ETGVTQSPTHLIKTRGQQVTLRCSSQSGHNTVSWYQQALGQGPQFIFQYYREEENGRGNFPPRFSGLQFPNYSSELNVNALELDDSALYLCASSLARGGLANYEQYFGPGTRLTVT.

Note on this clone: One base away lies a much larger clone, so this may be a sequencing read error. The rearrangement uses TRBV4-1 and TRBJ2-7, with TRBD1 identical over 9 bases. Germline V gene data show CDR1 as MGHRA and CDR2 as YSYEKL. The CDR3 is made up of 14 amino acids. V gave up 1 base and J gave up 3 bases; unmatched junction bases: 1. CDR3 sequence: CASSQGQGDYEQYF. The CDR3 DNA is TGCGCCAGCAGCCAAGGACAGGGGGACTACGAGCAGTACTTC.

The chain recombines TRBV19 with TRBJ1-5; TRBD1 matches at 7 bases. V was pared by 8 bases and J by 3 bases, with 7 bases of the junction left unmatched. The germline CDR1 and CDR2 sequences are LNHDA and SQIVND (reference sequence). CDR3 length: 14 residues. The CDR3 DNA reads TGTGCCAGTCACCGGACAGGCTTCAATCAGCCCCAGCATTTT. Amino acid sequence: CASHRTGFNQPQHF.

In this sample, this clone turned up once. CDR3 protein: CASRGGGTVGNTGELFF. DNA of the CDR3: TGTGCCAGTAGGGGAGGGGGGACCGTCGGGAACACCGGGGAGCTGTTTTTT. This chain connects TRBV19 to TRBJ2-2; D may be TRBD2 (7 bases). The germline V and J ends were trimmed by 6 bases and 1 base, with 18 bases remaining between them. The CDR3 sequence is 17 residues long. Germline values: CDR1 LNHDA, CDR2 SQIVND (reference sequence).

The chain employs TRBV19 and TRBJ2-7; maybe TRBD1 (5 bases). Trimming took off 5 bases at V and 3 bases at J, with 14 bases between the two ends. Looked up from germline, CDR1 is LNHDA and CDR2 is SQIVND (reference sequence). This CDR3 is 14 amino acids long. The CDR3 DNA reads TGTGCCAGTAGTCCGGGTCTCACAGGCTACGAGCAGTACTTC. Protein sequence: CASSPGLTGYEQYF.

This chain connects TRBV6-5 to TRBJ1-2; D is perhaps TRBD1 (6 bases). The CDR3 has 12 residues. Between the trimmed V and J ends, which lost 6 bases and 4 bases, there was a span of 9 bases. From germline, CDR1 is MNHEY and CDR2 SVGAGI. Here the CDR3 DNA reads TGTGCCAGCAGCCGGACAGCCTATGGCTACACCTTC. This translates into CASSRTAYGYTF.

About this clone itself: Within the sample, other DNA sequences also encode this same CDR3. This chain joins TRBV9 and TRBJ2-7, with 8 positions matching TRBD2. The CDR3 is 13 residues long. V was clipped by 3 bases and J by 3 bases; unmatched bases: 2. Germline values: CDR1 SGDLS, CDR2 YYNGEE. CDR3 loop: CASSGTSGYEQYF. The CDR3 DNA reads TGTGCCAGCAGCGGAACTAGCGGCTACGAGCAGTACTTC.

V is TRBV28 and J is TRBJ1-2; possible D gene TRBD1, 6 bases. The CDR3 runs 14 residues. Germline CDR1 reads MDHEN; CDR2 reads SYDVKM. V lost 5 bases and J lost 6, with 16 bases in between. Here the CDR3 DNA reads TGTGCCAGCAGTCCACTACAGGGTTACGATGGCTACACCTTC. Translating gives CASSPLQGYDGYTF.

This clone has more than one count but fewer than ten. The rearrangement joins TRBV28 to TRBJ1-6; the D is unclear. The V end lost 6 bases, the J end lost 6 bases, and 9 bases lay between the germline ends. This CDR3 region has 13 residues. In germline, CDR1 is MDHEN, CDR2 SYDVKM. The CDR3 spells CASSGDSNSPLHF. CDR3 nucleotides: TGTGCCAGCAGCGGGGATTCTAATTCACCCCTCCACTTT.

The chain carries TRBV28 and TRBJ2-2; the D gene is possibly TRBD2 (5 bases). Trimming took 6 bases from V and 0 from J, leaving 11 bases between them. Germline CDR1 is MDHEN and CDR2 is SYDVKM. The CDR3 length is 15 residues. CDR3 DNA: TGTGCCAGCAGAGGAGGACCCTCGAACACCGGGGAGCTGTTTTTT. Translation gives CASRGGPSNTGELFF.

V gene TRBV10-3 combines with J gene TRBJ2-7, with 10 bases aligning to TRBD1. CDR1 is ENHRY and CDR2 is SYGVKD in the germline V gene. The CDR3 contains 16 residues. V was pared by 6 bases and J by 0 bases, with 8 bases of the junction left unmatched. The CDR3: CAIRGDRGLNSYEQYF. The CDR3 DNA reads TGTGCCATCAGGGGAGACAGGGGGCTTAACTCCTACGAGCAGTACTTC.

This chain uses TRBV6-1 with TRBJ2-1; TRBD2 matches 12 bases. Germline CDR1 is MNHNS and CDR2 is SASEGT. The V and J ends lost 1 base and 12 bases, in that order; junction bases with no gene match: 7. CDR3 length equals 15 residues. CDR3 DNA: TGTGCCAGCAGTGAAGTGTCTAGCGGGAGGGTGTGGCAGTTCTTC. It codes for CASSEVSSGRVWQFF.

This clone was seen once. This chain connects TRBV7-6 to TRBJ2-5; 10 positions agree with TRBD2. CDR1 is SGHVS and CDR2 is FNYEAQ in the germline V gene. V lost 4 bases and J lost 2; bases outside the gene matches: 7. This CDR3 region has 16 residues. The CDR3 sequence: CASSSTLAGQQETQYF. CDR3 DNA sequence: TGTGCCAGCAGCTCCACACTAGCGGGGCAACAAGAGACCCAGTACTTC.